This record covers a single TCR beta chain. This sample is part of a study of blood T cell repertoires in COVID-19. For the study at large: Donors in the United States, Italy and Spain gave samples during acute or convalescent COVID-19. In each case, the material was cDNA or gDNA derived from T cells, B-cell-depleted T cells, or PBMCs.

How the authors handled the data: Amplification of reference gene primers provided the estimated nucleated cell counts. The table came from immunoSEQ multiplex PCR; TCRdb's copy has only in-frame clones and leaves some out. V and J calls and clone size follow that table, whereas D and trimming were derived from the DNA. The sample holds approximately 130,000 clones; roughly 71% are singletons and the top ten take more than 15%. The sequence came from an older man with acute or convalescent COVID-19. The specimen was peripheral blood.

CDR3 DNA sequence: TGTGCCAGTAGCCCGACAGAAAGAAACACCATATATTTT. This codes for CASSPTERNTIYF. The gene calls are TRBV19 and TRBJ1-3; maybe TRBD1 (5 bases). This CDR3 has 13 residues. Germline CDR1 LNHDA, CDR2 SQIVND (reference sequence). Trimming took off 6 bases at V and 5 bases at J, with 11 bases between the two ends.